These 17 T cell receptor beta chains came from one sample sequenced in a study of T cells in localized non-small cell lung cancer. Here immunoSEQ multiplex PCR was the method, and the copy in TCRdb shows in-frame clones only, minus some. Seen here are roughly 35,000 clones, 93% observed once, and the top ten hold approximately 7.9%. This sample comprised peripheral blood, obtained before any cancer treatment. The receptors stem from a female donor of 60 years or more with stage I lung adenocarcinoma.

The chain employs TRBV7-8 and TRBJ2-7, with TRBD1 as a possible D gene (6 bases). V was shortened by 0 bases and J by 3 bases, with 12 bases between the two germline ends. CDR1 is SGHVS and CDR2 is FQNEAQ in the germline V gene. The CDR3 sequence is 15 residues long. DNA of the CDR3: TGTGCCAGCAGCTTAGCAGAGACAGGTCTCTACGAGCAGTACTTC. It codes for CASSLAETGLYEQYF.

The chain couples TRBV6-6 to TRBJ2-1; 8 positions agree with TRBD2. Germline V gene data show CDR1 as MNHNY and CDR2 as SVGAGI (reference sequence). The CDR3 length is 12 residues. With V trimmed by 6 bases and J by 9 bases, 4 bases remained unmatched. CDR3 in DNA: TGTGCCAGCAGCCCACTAGCGGCTGAGCAGTTCTTC. Translation gives CASSPLAAEQFF.

This chain connects TRBV7-9 to TRBJ2-7; 9 bases fit TRBD1. Germline V gene lookup returns CDR1 SEHNR and CDR2 FQNEAQ (reference sequence). Losses at the gene ends were 6 bases for V and 6 bases for J; bases not matched to a gene: 9. CDR3 size: 14 residues. As DNA, the CDR3 is TGTGCCAGCAGACTATTGACAGGGGGTCGCGAGCAGTACTTC. Protein: CASRLLTGGREQYF.

The V gene is TRBV15, the J gene TRBJ2-3, with 11 nucleotides matching TRBD2. The CDR3 totals 18 residues. V shed 2 bases, J shed 0 bases, and the junction held 7 bases outside the gene matches. Germline loops: CDR1 LNHNV, CDR2 YYDKDF (reference sequence). The CDR3 nucleotides read TGTGCCACCAGCAGACGGACTAGCGGGTCCTCTAGCACAGATACGCAGTATTTT. Amino acid sequence: CATSRRTSGSSSTDTQYF. Variable domain in full (rest from reference TRBV15 and TRBJ2-3): DAMVIQNPRYQVTQFGKPVTLSCSQTLNHNVMYWYQQKSSQAPKLLFHYYDKDFNNEADTPDNFQSRRPNTSFCFLDIRSPGLGDTAMYLCATSRRTSGSSSTDTQYFGPGTRLTVL.

This chain uses TRBV7-2 with TRBJ2-2, with D perhaps TRBD2 (5 bases). The CDR3 totals 14 residues. Germline V gene lookup returns CDR1 SGHTA and CDR2 FQGNSA. V was pared by 2 bases and J by 6 bases, with 10 bases between. CDR3 region: CASSLQFGAGELFF. The DNA for the CDR3 is TGTGCCAGCAGCTTACAGTTCGGGGCCGGGGAGCTGTTTTTT.

This chain links TRBV6-5 with TRBJ1-3, with D perhaps TRBD1 (5 bases). Germline V CDR1 and CDR2: MNHEY, SVGAGI. The CDR3 is made up of 14 amino acids. The V gene lost 6 bases and the J gene lost 1 base, with 10 bases spanning the gap. CDR3 DNA sequence: TGTGCCAGCAGGCCTCAGGGATCTGGAAACACCATATATTTT. The encoded protein is CASRPQGSGNTIYF.

CDR3 residues: CASSLFLGQAQETQYF. CDR3 nucleotides: TGTGCCAGCAGCTTATTCCTCGGACAGGCGCAAGAGACCCAGTACTTC. J is TRBJ2-5 and V is TRBV7-2; 7 positions agree with TRBD1. J was trimmed by 2 bases and V by 2 bases; bases with no gene match: 8. The CDR3 has 16 residues. Germline-derived CDR1 and CDR2 are SGHTA and FQGNSA.

The J gene is TRBJ1-2, the V gene TRBV7-2, with no clear D. Germline CDR1 is SGHTA and CDR2 is FQGNSA. CDR3 length: 12 amino acids. With 1 base removed from V and 6 bases from J, the gap between germline ends came to 6 bases. The CDR3 protein is CASSLGGDGYTF. CDR3 bases: TGTGCCAGCAGCTTAGGCGGGGATGGCTACACCTTC. The full variable domain, in which reference TRBV7-2 and TRBJ1-2 provide the parts outside the CDR3, is GAGVSQSPSNKVTEKGKDVELRCDPISGHTALYWYRQSLGQGLEFLIYFQGNSAPDKSGLPSDRFSAERTGGSVSTLTIQRTQQEDSAVYLCASSLGGDGYTFGSGTRLTVV.

This chain uses TRBV7-8 with TRBJ2-2; 8 bases are shared with TRBD1. There are 16 residues in the CDR3. J gave up 5 bases and V 3 bases, and 8 bases lay outside the gene matches. Looked up from germline, CDR1 is SGHVS and CDR2 is FQNEAQ. The CDR3, as DNA: TGTGCCAGCAGCTTCCAGGGGGCGCCTAGGACCGGGGAGCTGTTTTTT. Residues: CASSFQGAPRTGELFF.

The CDR3 spells CASSLDGSSGANVLTF. Here the CDR3 DNA reads TGTGCCAGCAGCTTAGATGGGAGCTCTGGGGCCAACGTCCTGACTTTC. This chain joins TRBV11-2 and TRBJ2-6; the D gene is possibly TRBD2 (5 bases). Trimming removed 0 bases at V and 0 bases at J, with 6 bases between. CDR3 size: 16 residues. Germline loops: CDR1 SGHAT, CDR2 FQNNGV.

The chain has TRBV18 and TRBJ1-5, with TRBD1 matching over 7 bases. Germline lookup yields CDR1 KGHSH and CDR2 LQKENI. V lost 6 bases and J lost 3; bases outside the gene matches: 8. This CDR3 has 15 residues. CDR3 nucleotides: TGTGCCAGCTCTCGAAAACAGGGGTTCAATCAGCCCCAGCATTTT. This sequence encodes CASSRKQGFNQPQHF.

V is TRBV5-1 and J is TRBJ1-3; D is unresolved. V lost 5 bases to trimming and J lost 2 bases, with 14 bases between them. This CDR3 is 15 amino acids long. CDR1 is SGHRS and CDR2 is YFSETQ in the germline V gene. CDR3 bases: TGCGCCAGCAGTCCGCCCCAGGAAACTGGAAACACCATATATTTT. It codes for CASSPPQETGNTIYF. Looking up the rest from reference TRBV5-1 and TRBJ1-3 gives the full variable domain: KAGVTQTPRYLIKTRGQQVTLSCSPISGHRSVSWYQQTPGQGLQFLFEYFSETQRNKGNFPGRFSGRQFSNSRSEMNVSTLELGDSALYLCASSPPQETGNTIYFGEGSWLTVV.

The V call is TRBV4-1, the J call TRBJ2-6; 8 bases line up with TRBD1. Germline lookup yields CDR1 MGHRA and CDR2 YSYEKL. J lost 0 bases, V lost 1 base, and 14 bases had no gene match. The CDR3 sequence is 21 residues long. The CDR3 DNA reads TGCGCCAGCAGCCAAGTCCTTCTTCCGGGACAGGTCCTCTCTGGGGCCAACGTCCTGACTTTC. It translates to CASSQVLLPGQVLSGANVLTF.

This rearrangement joins TRBV28 to TRBJ2-7; 7 bases fit TRBD1. The length of the CDR3 is 12 residues. CDR1 and CDR2 from the germline V gene are MDHEN and SYDVKM. V lost 8 bases to trimming and J lost 7 bases; unmatched junction nucleotides: 8. As DNA, the CDR3 is TGTGCCAGCCGGACAGGCCGGGTGGAGCAGTACTTC. It yields the protein CASRTGRVEQYF.

This clone was detected once. V usage is TRBV28 and J usage is TRBJ1-5; D is unclear. Germline lookup yields CDR1 MDHEN and CDR2 SYDVKM. V shed 5 bases and J shed 5 bases, with 7 bases lying between them. CDR3 length equals 12 residues. The CDR3 region is CASSPLDQPQHF. The CDR3 DNA follows: TGTGCCAGCAGTCCCCTCGATCAGCCCCAGCATTTT.

The rearrangement uses TRBV6-5 and TRBJ2-5; either TRBD1 or TRBD2 may supply D (5 bases each). Germline CDR1 and CDR2: MNHEY and SVGAGI. V shed 0 bases and J shed 5 bases, with 10 bases lying between them. This CDR3 contains 14 residues. CDR3 residues: CASSYSWGGETQYF. The CDR3, as DNA: TGTGCCAGCAGTTACTCATGGGGCGGGGAGACCCAGTACTTC.

This chain uses TRBV5-1 with TRBJ1-5; D perhaps matches TRBD1 (5 bases). Germline CDR1 SGHRS, CDR2 YFSETQ. The length of the CDR3 is 15 residues. Trimming cost V 0 bases and J 9 bases, with 16 bases left between them. This chain's CDR3 is CASSLVGPEVGPQHF. CDR3 coding DNA: TGCGCCAGCAGCTTGGTGGGGCCGGAGGTCGGGCCCCAGCATTTT.